The entry below describes one T cell receptor beta chain. This entry belongs to a study of radiation and T cells in renal cell carcinoma. The repertoire was sequenced with immunoSEQ multiplex PCR; TCRdb's copy has only in-frame clones and lacks some. The data hold 75,000 to 95,000 clones, with approximately 86% observed a single time. This CDR3 has 11 amino acids. Germline V gene data show CDR1 as GTSNPN and CDR2 as SVGIG (reference sequence). Deletions cut 4 bases from V and 4 bases from J, with 7 bases between. The time point: blood 4 weeks post-SBRT, at nephrectomy. The treatment was: 15 Gy SBRT to primary tumor, nephrectomy 4 weeks later.

The clonotype was recovered from a man in his fifties or sixties with renal cell carcinoma. Sample: blood, taken from a patient whose treatment included radiotherapy and nephrectomy. V and J are TRBV30 and TRBJ1-2; weak D call: TRBD1 (5 bases). The CDR3, as DNA: TGTGCCTGGATGGGGGGCTATGGCTACACCTTC. This codes for CAWMGGYGYTF.